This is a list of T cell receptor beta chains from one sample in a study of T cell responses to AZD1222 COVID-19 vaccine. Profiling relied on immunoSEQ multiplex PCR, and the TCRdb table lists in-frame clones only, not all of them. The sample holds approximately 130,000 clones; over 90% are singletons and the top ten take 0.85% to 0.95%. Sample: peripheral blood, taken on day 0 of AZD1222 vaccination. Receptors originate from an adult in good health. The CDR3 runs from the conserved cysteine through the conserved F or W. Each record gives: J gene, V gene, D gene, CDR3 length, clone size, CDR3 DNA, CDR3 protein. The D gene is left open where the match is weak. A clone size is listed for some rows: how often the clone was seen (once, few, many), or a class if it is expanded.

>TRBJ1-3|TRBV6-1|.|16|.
TGTGCCAGCAGTGAAGGTCTGAGGTTCTCTGGAAACACCATATATTTT
CASSEGLRFSGNTIYF
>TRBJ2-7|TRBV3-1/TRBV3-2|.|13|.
TGTGCCAGCAGCGGGACGCTACGGGGCGAGCAGTACTTC
CASSGTLRGEQYF
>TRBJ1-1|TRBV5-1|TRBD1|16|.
TGCGCCAGCAGCCACGAAGACAGGGGGCGAAGCACTGAAGCTTTCTTT
CASSHEDRGRSTEAFF
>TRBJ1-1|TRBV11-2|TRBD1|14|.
TGTGCCAGCAGCATCGGACAGGGTCGACCTGAAGCTTTCTTT
CASSIGQGRPEAFF
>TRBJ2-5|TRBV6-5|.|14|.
TGTGCCAGCAGTTTTCAGGACGTCCAAGAGACCCAGTACTTC
CASSFQDVQETQYF
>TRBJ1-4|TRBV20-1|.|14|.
TGCAGTGCTAGTCCGTCAGGGGTGGAAGAAAAACTGTTTTTT
CSASPSGVEEKLFF
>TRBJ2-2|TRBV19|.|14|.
TGTGCCAGTAGTATTTCAGGGAGCACCGGGGAGCTGTTTTTT
CASSISGSTGELFF
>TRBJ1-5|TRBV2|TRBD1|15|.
TGTGCCAGCAGTGTTCTCGGACAGGGTAATCAGCCCCAGCATTTT
CASSVLGQGNQPQHF
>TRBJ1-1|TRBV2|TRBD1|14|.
TGTGCCAGCACCATGGACAGGGCGAACACTGAAGCTTTCTTT
CASTMDRANTEAFF
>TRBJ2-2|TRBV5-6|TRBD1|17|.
TGTGCCAGCAGCTTAGTCCGGGACAGCGTTAACACCGGGGAGCTGTTTTTT
CASSLVRDSVNTGELFF
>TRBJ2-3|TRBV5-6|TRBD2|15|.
TGTGCCAGCAGCTTGGAGGGACTAGTTTCAGATACGCAGTATTTT
CASSLEGLVSDTQYF
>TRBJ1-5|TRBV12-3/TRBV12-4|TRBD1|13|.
TGTGCCAGCAGTTTGACAGGGAACCAGCCCCAGCATTTT
CASSLTGNQPQHF
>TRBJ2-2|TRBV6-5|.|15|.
TGTGCCAGCAGACAACGCGGGGCGAACCCCGGGGAGCTGTTTTTT
CASRQRGANPGELFF
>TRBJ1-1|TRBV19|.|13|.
TGTGCCAGTAGTATGATCGGGGGTGGTGAAGCTTTCTTT
CASSMIGGGEAFF
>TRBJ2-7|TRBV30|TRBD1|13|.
TGTGCCTGGATGAACAGGGGGCTTCGCGAGCAGTACTTC
CAWMNRGLREQYF
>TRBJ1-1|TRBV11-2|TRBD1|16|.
TGTGCCAGCAGCTCCCCGGGACAGGGGGGGAACACTGAAGCTTTCTTT
CASSSPGQGGNTEAFF
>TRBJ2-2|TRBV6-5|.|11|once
TGTGCCAGCAGGGACCACGGGGAGCTGTTTTTT
CASRDHGELFF
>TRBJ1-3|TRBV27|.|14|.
TGTGCCAGCAGTTTAACCAACTCTGGAAACACCATATATTTT
CASSLTNSGNTIYF